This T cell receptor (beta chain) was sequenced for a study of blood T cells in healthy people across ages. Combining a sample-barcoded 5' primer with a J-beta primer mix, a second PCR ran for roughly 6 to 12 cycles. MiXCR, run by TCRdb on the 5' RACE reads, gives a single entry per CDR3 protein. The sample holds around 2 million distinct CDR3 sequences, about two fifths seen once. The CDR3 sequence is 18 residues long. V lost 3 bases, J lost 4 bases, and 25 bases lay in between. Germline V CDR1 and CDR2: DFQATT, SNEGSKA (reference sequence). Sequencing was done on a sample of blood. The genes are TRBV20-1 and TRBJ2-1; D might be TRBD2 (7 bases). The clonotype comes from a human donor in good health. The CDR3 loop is CSARGTTRGGVFYNEQFF. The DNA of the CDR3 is TGCAGTGCTAGGGGTACAACGAGAGGGGGGGTATTTTACAATGAGCAGTTCTTC.